This entry lists 26 T cell receptor beta chains sequenced from one sample in a study of blood T cells in healthy people across ages (dated by TCRdb to between 2015 and 2016). The library was prepared using 5' RACE. Sequencing took place on an Illumina HiSeq 2500. A second 7 to 11 cycle PCR used a sample-barcoded 5' primer and a J-beta primer mix. TCRdb ran its own pipeline on the public reads, namely fastp trimming at Q25 and MiXCR clone calling, and kept in-frame beta chains. When rows share a CDR3 protein, they turn into one entry using the most common DNA and genes. The sample has about 640,000 distinct CDR3 sequences on record, around 54% of them singletons. About two fifths of the sample is held by the ten biggest clonotypes. The sample comprised blood. The receptor set was obtained from a man between 60 and 70 years old in good health.

In this sample, this clonotype turned up a few times. The chain recombines TRBV29-1 with TRBJ1-2; 8 nucleotides align to TRBD1. The V gene end was trimmed by 5 bases and the J gene end by 4 bases; junction bases not matched to a gene: 12. Germline CDR1 SQVTM, CDR2 ANQGSEA. The CDR3 runs 15 residues. CDR3 nucleotide sequence: TGCAGCGTTTCAGTTTACAGGGGGTATGGCTATGGCTACACCTTC. It specifies CSVSVYRGYGYGYTF.

To note about this clonotype: One end of the junction fails to match germline, which may point to a read error. The chain combines TRBV5-1 with TRBJ1-6, with 7 bases that match TRBD1. The CDR3 contains 15 residues. The germline V gene encodes CDR1 SGHRS and CDR2 YFSETQ. The DNA of the CDR3 is TGCGCCAGCAGCTTGGCCGGGGACAGTGATTCACCCCCCCACTTT. Translation: CASSLAGDSDSPPHF.

V and J are TRBV6-5 and TRBJ2-7; D unclear. The CDR3 sequence is 15 residues long. Looked up from germline, CDR1 is MNHEY and CDR2 is SVGAGI. Between the trimmed V and J ends, which lost 2 bases and 0 bases, there was a span of 11 bases. The CDR3: CASSYREGPSYEQYF. Written as DNA, the CDR3 is TGTGCCAGCAGTTACCGAGAAGGGCCCTCCTACGAGCAGTACTTC.

This clonotype was counted only a few times. The V and J genes are TRBV12-3 or TRBV12-4 and TRBJ2-7; D not certain. Trimming removed 5 bases at V and 0 bases at J, with 8 bases between. The CDR3 sequence is 13 residues long. CDR3 in amino acids: CASSVASSYEQYF. The CDR3 coding sequence is TGTGCCAGCAGTGTGGCCAGCTCCTACGAGCAGTACTTC.

The J gene is TRBJ2-3, the V gene TRBV28; D may match TRBD1 or TRBD2 (6 bases each). The CDR3 contains 14 residues. Germline CDR1 is MDHEN and CDR2 is SYDVKM. V was trimmed by 4 bases and J by 2 bases, leaving 10 bases between them. In nucleotides, the CDR3 is TGTGCCAGCAGTTCCCCGGGGGCCACAGATACGCAGTATTTT. Translation: CASSSPGATDTQYF.

The chain uses TRBV7-9 and TRBJ2-4; D remains unclear. The CDR3 runs to 17 residues. V was cut by 4 bases and J by 0 bases, with 16 bases left in between. The V gene's germline CDR1 is SEHNR and CDR2 FQNEAQ (reference sequence). The CDR3 nucleotides are TGTGCCAGCAGCTCCTTTAGGGCAAGCCTAGCCAAAAACATTCAGTACTTC. Protein: CASSSFRASLAKNIQYF.

The rearrangement links TRBV7-2 to TRBJ2-3, with D unresolved. This CDR3 has 13 amino acids. In germline, CDR1 is SGHTA, CDR2 FQGNSA. With 5 bases removed from V and 5 bases from J, the gap between germline ends came to 11 bases. CDR3 region: CASSPRVRDTQYF. CDR3 DNA: TGTGCCAGCAGCCCACGGGTCCGAGATACGCAGTATTTT.

The sample holds a few counts of this clonotype. The CDR3 DNA sequence: TGTGCCAGCAGCGGAGCCACAGGGTCAGCCTACGAGCAGTACTTC. Its protein is CASSGATGSAYEQYF. The rearrangement links TRBV9 to TRBJ2-7; maybe TRBD1 (6 bases). Germline CDR1 SGDLS, CDR2 YYNGEE. The CDR3 sequence is 15 residues long. Trimming pared 3 bases from V and 2 bases from J, leaving 15 bases between.

V is TRBV5-1 and J is TRBJ1-5, with unresolved D. Trimming stripped 0 bases from V and 0 bases from J, with 7 bases between. Per the germline V gene, CDR1 is SGHRS and CDR2 is YFSETQ. The CDR3 extends over 15 amino acids. CDR3 nucleotide sequence: TGCGCCAGCAGCTTGGCTCCATATAGCAATCAGCCCCAGCATTTT. It yields the protein CASSLAPYSNQPQHF.

The chain uses TRBV20-1 and TRBJ2-7; 11 bases fit TRBD1. The V gene's germline CDR1 is DFQATT and CDR2 SNEGSKA (reference sequence). This CDR3 contains 13 residues. Trimming removed 5 bases from V and 4 bases from J; junction bases left unmatched: 4. The CDR3 region has the DNA TGCAGTGCTCAAGGACAGGGGGCGTACGAGCAGTACTTC. It codes for CSAQGQGAYEQYF.

V usage is TRBV2 and J usage is TRBJ2-7; D call uncertain. Per germline, CDR1 SNHLY and CDR2 FYNNEI. This CDR3 has 13 residues. The V and J ends lost 7 bases and 6 bases respectively, with 16 bases between them. The CDR3 nucleotides are TGTGCCAGCACCCCTTTAAGCGTCGGCGAGCAGTACTTC. It specifies CASTPLSVGEQYF.

The chain recombines TRBV7-9 with TRBJ2-5; D is undetermined. V lost 3 bases to trimming and J lost 1 base, with 12 bases between them. The CDR3 is made up of 15 amino acids. CDR1 is SEHNR, CDR2 FQNEAQ, per germline (reference sequence). CDR3 protein: CASSFGSGSQETQYF. CDR3 nucleotide sequence: TGTGCCAGCAGCTTCGGATCAGGTTCCCAAGAGACCCAGTACTTC.

This clonotype was detected once. The J gene is TRBJ2-3, the V gene TRBV7-2; 12 bases line up with TRBD2. V was pared by 2 bases and J by 5 bases, with 5 bases of the junction left unmatched. CDR3 length: 16 residues. In germline, CDR1 is SGHTA, CDR2 FQGNSA. CDR3 loop: CASSLRLAGGKDTQYF. Here the CDR3 DNA reads TGTGCCAGCAGCTTAAGGCTAGCGGGGGGGAAAGATACGCAGTATTTT.

This chain's CDR3 is CASSQGPSGGDEQFF. The CDR3 DNA is TGTGCCAGCAGCCAAGGCCCTAGCGGGGGGGATGAGCAGTTCTTC. The rearrangement links TRBV3-1 to TRBJ2-1, with TRBD2 matching 12 bases. Trimming at V came to 1 base and at J to 8 bases, leaving 3 bases not matched to a gene. Looked up from germline, CDR1 is LGHDT and CDR2 is YNNKEL (reference sequence). The CDR3 is 15 amino acids.

V is TRBV10-3 and J is TRBJ2-7, with D possibly called TRBD1 or TRBD2 (5 bases each). The end of the DNA fits TRBJ2-5 better, so the J call may be wrong. This CDR3 contains 15 residues. Germline CDR1 ENHRY, CDR2 SYGVKD. Written as DNA, the CDR3 is TGTGCCATCAGTGAGTCGATGGGACGCCCACAGACCCAGTACTTC. It encodes CAISESMGRPQTQYF.

The chain carries TRBV5-1 and TRBJ2-5; possibly TRBD2 for D (6 bases). Germline V gene data show CDR1 as SGHRS and CDR2 as YFSETQ. The CDR3 sequence is 16 residues long. Trimming took off 4 bases at V and 0 bases at J, with 16 bases between the two ends. CDR3 protein: CASSPRYGGHQETQYF. Written as DNA, the CDR3 is TGCGCCAGCAGCCCCCGTTACGGGGGTCACCAAGAGACCCAGTACTTC. Together with reference TRBV5-1 and TRBJ2-5, the CDR3 gives the full variable domain: KAGVTQTPRYLIKTRGQQVTLSCSPISGHRSVSWYQQTPGQGLQFLFEYFSETQRNKGNFPGRFSGRQFSNSRSEMNVSTLELGDSALYLCASSPRYGGHQETQYFGPGTRLLVL.

The chain employs TRBV4-1 and TRBJ2-1; TRBD2 agrees at 15 bases. In germline, CDR1 is MGHRA, CDR2 YSYEKL. V dropped 0 bases and J dropped 7; count of bases not matched to a gene: 4. The length of the CDR3 is 17 residues. The CDR3 DNA reads TGCGCCAGCAGCCAAGAAGCCGGGACTAGCGGGAGGAATGAGCAGTTCTTC. Amino acid sequence: CASSQEAGTSGRNEQFF.

This clonotype was detected only a few times. The rearrangement uses TRBV3-1 and TRBJ2-1; D is uncertain. The J call may not be correct, given that the DNA end is closer to TRBJ2-7. CDR1 and CDR2 (germline): LGHDT, YNNKEL (reference sequence). The CDR3 runs to 14 residues. CDR3 amino acids: CASSQTWPIDEQYF. In DNA, the CDR3 is TGTGCCAGCAGCCAAACTTGGCCCATCGATGAGCAGTACTTC.

V and J are TRBV5-6 and TRBJ2-1; 8 bases align to TRBD2. The CDR3 has 18 amino acids. The germline V gene encodes CDR1 SGHDT and CDR2 YYEEEE. The trim removed 2 bases at V and 10 bases at J, leaving 20 bases unmatched. The CDR3: CASSLIASGGPRREEQFF. The CDR3 DNA is TGTGCCAGCAGCTTAATAGCCAGCGGGGGCCCCCGGCGGGAGGAGCAGTTCTTC.

In this sample, this clonotype turned up once. J is TRBJ1-2 and V is TRBV12-3 or TRBV12-4, with D possibly being TRBD1 (6 bases). The CDR3 length is 11 residues. V gave up 6 bases and J gave up 7 bases, with 9 bases separating them. CDR3 DNA: TGTGCCAGCAGCGGACAGTTTGGCTACACCTTC. It yields the protein CASSGQFGYTF.

This clonotype is a singleton in its sample. The chain is built from TRBV3-1 and TRBJ2-7; 8 bases map to TRBD2. CDR3 size: 15 residues. From germline, CDR1 is LGHDT and CDR2 YNNKEL (reference sequence). J gave up 2 bases and V 3 bases, and 6 bases lay outside the gene matches. CDR3 residues: CASSQTGLGTYEQYF. CDR3 coding DNA: TGTGCCAGCAGCCAGACGGGACTAGGGACCTACGAGCAGTACTTC.

This clonotype came up a few times. A much larger clonotype is one base distant, so this may be a read error. The chain carries TRBV7-6 and TRBJ1-1; tentative D call: TRBD1 (5 bases). The CDR3 extends over 14 amino acids. The V and J ends lost 1 base and 11 bases respectively, with 17 bases between them. CDR1 SGHVS and CDR2 FNYEAQ come from the germline V gene. The CDR3 spells CASSLGPDRAEAFF. The CDR3 DNA follows: TGTGCCAGCAGCTTAGGCCCCGACAGAGCAGAGGCTTTCTTT.

This clonotype was recorded once. The CDR3 here is CSARRGGGQFF. CDR3 in DNA: TGCAGTGCTAGGCGGGGCGGTGGGCAGTTCTTC. V gene TRBV20-1 combines with J gene TRBJ2-1, with D perhaps matching TRBD2 (6 bases). Germline V gives CDR1 DFQATT, CDR2 SNEGSKA (reference sequence). V was clipped by 3 bases and J by 12 bases, with 12 bases between them. This CDR3 spans 11 amino acids.

J is TRBJ1-1 and V is TRBV18, with D possibly matching TRBD1 (5 bases). The CDR3 is made up of 16 amino acids. In germline, CDR1 is KGHSH, CDR2 LQKENI. Trimming shortened V by 0 bases and J by 0 bases, and 11 bases separated the two germline ends. The CDR3 DNA reads TGTGCCAGCTCACCACCGGGGGTGTCCATGAACACTGAAGCTTTCTTT. This sequence encodes CASSPPGVSMNTEAFF. The entire variable domain, with the rest obtained from reference TRBV18 and TRBJ1-1, is as follows: NAGVMQNPRHLVRRRGQEARLRCSPMKGHSHVYWYRQLPEEGLKFMVYLQKENIIDESGMPKERFSAEFPKEGPSILRIQQVVRGDSAAYFCASSPPGVSMNTEAFFGQGTRLTVV.

The V and J genes are TRBV7-2 and TRBJ1-6, with no clear D. In germline, CDR1 is SGHTA, CDR2 FQGNSA. V shed 4 bases and J shed 5 bases, with 12 bases lying between them. The CDR3 is made up of 15 amino acids. The CDR3 protein is CASSSEVLNNSPLHF. Here the CDR3 DNA reads TGTGCCAGCAGCTCGGAGGTTCTGAATAATTCACCCCTCCACTTT.

This sequence joins TRBV20-1 and TRBJ2-3; 15 nucleotides line up with TRBD2. The CDR3 covers 17 residues. Per the germline V gene, CDR1 is DFQATT and CDR2 is SNEGSKA (reference sequence). The V segment lost 0 bases and the J segment 6 bases; nucleotides outside the gene matches: 7. The DNA for the CDR3 is TGCAGTGCTAGAGACGGGACTAGCGGGGGGTTATCTGATACGCAGTATTTT. This gives the protein CSARDGTSGGLSDTQYF.